This T cell receptor (beta chain) is drawn from a study of T cell responses to AZD1222 COVID-19 vaccine. Study overall: Second doses that came at about 4 or about 12 weeks were put together. General study points: White British ancestry dominated among donors, who included more females, and clonal diversity was possibly underestimated.

The repertoire was sequenced with immunoSEQ multiplex PCR; TCRdb's copy has only in-frame clones and lacks some. The sample lists nearly 110,000 clones, approximately 89% occurring once. As to this clone: Its antigen is unidentified.

In germline, CDR1 is SGHVS, CDR2 FQNEAQ. V lost 5 bases and J lost 2, with 10 bases in between. The CDR3 length is 15 residues. V usage is TRBV7-8 and J usage is TRBJ1-6, with unresolved D. Here the sequenced sample was peripheral blood, taken on day 0 of AZD1222 vaccination. The TCR was taken from an adult in good health. The CDR3 sequence: CASSPQHPYNSPLHF. The CDR3 bases are TGTGCCAGCAGCCCCCAGCACCCCTATAATTCACCCCTCCACTTT.